This T cell receptor beta chain was obtained from a study of T-cell reconstitution after alpha-beta-depleted transplantation in children. Unique molecular identifiers were incorporated into the prepared TCRbeta library. MiXCR was run by TCRdb on the PCR reads, yielding one entry per CDR3 protein. The sample lists roughly 500,000 distinct CDR3 sequences, roughly 10% occurring once. The study's findings and limits: From newly produced T cells came most of the T-cell counts and diversity one year after transplant. At around two months after transplant, the alpha-beta T cells were reportedly derived from several hundred expanded clones that came from non-depleted graft cells. TCRbeta diversity was high at day 60 in some patients (a result of surviving recipient T cells and thymic progenitors).

Germline loops: CDR1 MNHEY, CDR2 SMNVEV (reference sequence). This CDR3 is built from 14 residues. The V end was cut by 5 bases, the J end by 3 bases, with 13 bases between. This clonotype appeared many times. Its antigen is unidentified. This sequence joins TRBV27 and TRBJ1-1; possibly TRBD1 for D (5 bases). Sequencing was performed on PBMCs, taken before TCRalphabeta/CD19-depleted stem cell transplant. The origin of this receptor is a child under 10 years old with inherited bone marrow failure, due to receive a stem cell transplant. This CDR3 reads CASSLGRGYTEAFF. The CDR3 DNA sequence: TGTGCCAGCAGTCTCGGACGGGGGTACACTGAAGCTTTCTTT.